Listed below are T cell receptor beta chains from one sample, sequenced in a study of CD8 T cells in Susac syndrome. TCRdb independently ran MiXCR on the immunoSEQ multiplex PCR reads; one entry per CDR3 protein. The sample contains 170,000 or so distinct CDR3 sequences, over 90% of which appear only once. The sequenced sample was CD4+ T cells from PBMCs. Source of these receptors: a human donor with Susac syndrome. CDR3s include the opening cysteine and the closing phenylalanine or tryptophan. A D gene is named only where the DNA matches it firmly. Rows give clone size only sometimes, using once, few, many, or a class for an expanded clone.

TRBJ1-1 TRBD1 . 14 TRBV20-1 TGCAGTGCTAGAGACAGGGGGTTGACCATGGGAGCTTTCTTT CSARDRGLTMGAFF
TRBJ2-2 TRBD2 . 17 TRBV6-5 TGTGCCAGCAGTTACTCTGGGACTAGCGGGATGATCGGGGAGCTGTTTTTT CASSYSGTSGMIGELFF
TRBJ2-5 . few 13 TRBV20-1 TGCAGTGCTTACGGCCGGTACCAAGAGACCCAGTACTTC CSAYGRYQETQYF
TRBJ1-4 . . 12 TRBV20-1 TGCAGTGCCCGGGGGATTACTGAAAAACTGTTTTTT CSARGITEKLFF
TRBJ1-2 TRBD1 once 15 TRBV7-2 TGTGCCAGCAGCCCAAGCGGGACAGTGGAGTATGGCTACACCTTC CASSPSGTVEYGYTF
TRBJ1-5 . . 13 TRBV7-8 TGTGCCAGCAGCAGCTACGGAGGTCCGCCCCAGCATTTT CASSSYGGPPQHF
TRBJ2-7 . . 14 TRBV11-2 TGTGCCAGCAGCTTAGATCGGGAGACCTACGAGCAGTACTTC CASSLDRETYEQYF
TRBJ1-3 . . 15 TRBV7-2 TGTGCCAGCAGCCCCCCAGTTATGGGAGGAAACACCATATATTTT CASSPPVMGGNTIYF
TRBJ1-2 . once 12 TRBV12-3/TRBV12-4 TGTGCCAGCAGCGGGATCGGAGACGGCTACACCTTC CASSGIGDGYTF
TRBJ1-6 . . 11 TRBV20-1 TGCAGTGCTAGGGACAACGAGGCCCTCCACTTT CSARDNEALHF
TRBJ2-3 . . 16 TRBV4-1 TGCGCCAGCGCTCCGGGAGTTCGGGGGCGGACAGATACGCAGTATTTT CASAPGVRGRTDTQYF
TRBJ2-3 . . 14 TRBV30 TGTGCCTGCCATTCACAGGGAAACACAGATACGCAGTATTTT CACHSQGNTDTQYF
TRBJ2-7 . once 13 TRBV2 TGTGCCAGCAGCTTGACCGCATCCTACAAGCAGTACTTC CASSLTASYKQYF
TRBJ2-2 . . 14 TRBV11-2 TGTGCCAGCAGCCCCCTTAGGGGCTTCGGGGAGCTGTTTTTT CASSPLRGFGELFF
TRBJ2-1 . . 13 TRBV27 TGTGCCAGCAGCTCCCCATCCGAGAATGAGCAGTTCTTC CASSSPSENEQFF
TRBJ1-2 TRBD1 . 13 TRBV5-1 TGCGCCAGCAGCTGGGAGACAGGGTTCGGCTACACCTTC CASSWETGFGYTF
TRBJ1-6 . . 13 TRBV30 TGTGCCTGGAGTGTAATCGGGAGATCACCCCTCCACTTT CAWSVIGRSPLHF
TRBJ2-2 TRBD1 . 17 TRBV3-1 TGTGCCAGCAGCCGAGATCTGAGGGGGCTGGACACCGGGGAGCTGTTTTTT CASSRDLRGLDTGELFF
TRBJ1-2 TRBD1 . 12 TRBV28 TGTGCCCTCGGGACAGGGGTATATGGCTACACCTTC CALGTGVYGYTF
TRBJ2-7 . . 15 TRBV20-1 TGCAGTGCTAGAGATGGAGCCAGGGTTGCGTACGAGCAGTACTTC CSARDGARVAYEQYF